The 15 T cell receptor beta chains listed next were all sequenced from one sample in a study of blood T cell repertoires in COVID-19. Using immunoSEQ multiplex PCR, the repertoire was profiled, and TCRdb retains in-frame clones only, with some absent. Of about 190,000 clones detected, 84% appear once; the ten largest clones hold less than 20%. Sequencing was done on a sample of peripheral blood. The source is a human donor in a cohort sampled during active COVID-19.

J is TRBJ1-5 and V is TRBV5-8; no firm D call. The CDR3 sequence is 14 residues long. Germline V gene data show CDR1 as SGHTS and CDR2 as YDEGEE. V was shortened by 4 bases and J by 5 bases, with 13 bases between the two germline ends. In DNA form, the CDR3 reads TGTGCCAGCAGCCCAGTCTCTCCTTATCAGCCCCAGCATTTT. The encoded protein is CASSPVSPYQPQHF.

The chain recombines TRBV2 with TRBJ1-1; D ambiguous. The germline V gene encodes CDR1 SNHLY and CDR2 FYNNEI. The CDR3 sequence is 13 residues long. V lost 7 bases and J lost 11, with 20 bases in between. The CDR3: CASKREAVLGAFF. The CDR3 DNA sequence: TGTGCCAGCAAGAGGGAGGCCGTCCTTGGGGCTTTCTTT.

This chain connects TRBV28 to TRBJ2-7; a possible D gene is TRBD2 (5 bases). The CDR3 loop spans 13 amino acids. Germline V CDR1 and CDR2: MDHEN, SYDVKM. Trimming removed 6 bases at V and 12 bases at J, with 21 bases between. CDR3 protein: CASRAEVRWTPYF. CDR3 coding DNA: TGTGCCAGCAGAGCGGAAGTCCGGTGGACTCCGTACTTC.

This clone was counted a single time. V usage is TRBV2 and J usage is TRBJ2-1; D is uncertain. Germline V gives CDR1 SNHLY, CDR2 FYNNEI. Between the trimmed V and J ends, which lost 4 bases and 5 bases, there was a span of 9 bases. The CDR3 consists of 13 residues. The CDR3 loop reads CASSGRRNNEQFF. For the CDR3, the DNA is TGTGCCAGCAGTGGGAGACGGAACAATGAGCAGTTCTTC.

The rearrangement links TRBV27 to TRBJ1-5, with unresolved D. This CDR3 spans 13 amino acids. Trimming took 5 bases from V and 4 from J, leaving 9 bases between them. Per germline, CDR1 MNHEY and CDR2 SMNVEV (reference sequence). The CDR3 nucleotides are TGTGCCAGCAGTCCTCCAGGTAATCAGCCCCAGCATTTT. Residues: CASSPPGNQPQHF.

This clone has a handful of counts. The rearrangement uses TRBV7-3 and TRBJ2-3; no clear D. There are 14 residues in the CDR3. V lost 2 bases to trimming and J lost 6 bases, with 12 bases between them. Per germline, CDR1 SGHTA and CDR2 FQGTGA. The CDR3 DNA reads TGTGCCAGCAGCTTATTTCCACTCGCGGATACGCAGTATTTT. It translates to CASSLFPLADTQYF.

This clone showed up just a few times. The rearrangement uses TRBV6-5 and TRBJ2-7; D uncertain. The V end lost 4 bases, the J end lost 6 bases, and 16 bases lay between the germline ends. Germline assignment: CDR1 MNHEY and CDR2 SVGAGI. CDR3 length equals 14 residues. The CDR3, as DNA: TGTGCCAGCAGTTCCGACTCGATGAGAGGCGAGCAGTACTTC. The encoded protein is CASSSDSMRGEQYF.

The CDR3 DNA is TGCGCCAGCAGCTTGAACAGCTATACAGATACGCAGTATTTT. It codes for CASSLNSYTDTQYF. The rearrangement uses TRBV5-1 and TRBJ2-3; no clear D. Looked up from germline, CDR1 is SGHRS and CDR2 is YFSETQ. With 1 base removed from V and 3 bases from J, the gap between germline ends came to 9 bases. CDR3 length equals 14 residues.

This sequence joins TRBV19 and TRBJ1-1, with TRBD1 matching over 9 bases. Germline V CDR1 and CDR2: LNHDA, SQIVND (reference sequence). V gave up 7 bases and J gave up 1 base; unmatched junction bases: 4. The CDR3 totals 14 residues. CDR3 bases: TGTGCCAGTATCCAGGACAGGGGGAACACTGAAGCTTTCTTT. Protein: CASIQDRGNTEAFF.

This chain connects TRBV27 to TRBJ2-3; 11 bases map to TRBD2. With 6 bases clipped from V and 2 bases from J, the junction kept 4 bases outside the gene matches. CDR3 length equals 15 residues. Germline-derived CDR1 and CDR2 are MNHEY and SMNVEV (reference sequence). The CDR3 bases are TGTGCCAGCAGCCCACTAGCGGGAGACACAGATACGCAGTATTTT. Translation: CASSPLAGDTDTQYF.

The rearrangement uses TRBV2 and TRBJ2-7; 14 bases match TRBD2. From germline, CDR1 is SNHLY and CDR2 FYNNEI. The V gene end was trimmed by 5 bases and the J gene end by 2 bases; junction bases not matched to a gene: 11. This CDR3 is built from 18 residues. The CDR3 reads CASSLLATSGREAYEQYF. CDR3 in DNA: TGTGCCAGCAGTCTCCTAGCGACTAGCGGGAGGGAGGCCTACGAGCAGTACTTC.

This chain uses TRBV2 with TRBJ2-1, with TRBD1 matching 7 bases. Germline V lookup: CDR1 SNHLY, CDR2 FYNNEI. The CDR3 runs to 13 residues. The V gene end was trimmed by 8 bases and the J gene end by 9 bases; junction bases not matched to a gene: 10. The CDR3 region has the DNA TGTGCCAGCTCCCCAGACAGGGTGGGTGAGCAGTTCTTC. It codes for CASSPDRVGEQFF.

The chain joins TRBV21-1 to TRBJ1-1. TRBV21-1 is tagged as a pseudogene. The CDR3 totals 12 residues. The CDR3 region is CASSKEMEGCAF. For the CDR3, the DNA is TGTGCCAGCAGCAAAGAGATGGAGGGCTGTGCCTTT.

This sequence joins TRBV10-3 and TRBJ1-2; possibly TRBD1 for D (5 bases). CDR3 length equals 15 residues. Per the germline V gene, CDR1 is ENHRY and CDR2 is SYGVKD. V was pared by 4 bases and J by 2 bases, with 14 bases between. The CDR3 coding sequence is TGTGCCATCAGTGTATCCCTCCAGGGAAACTATGGCTACACCTTC. It is translated as CAISVSLQGNYGYTF.

The table lists this clone with a count of one. The CDR3 loop is CASSQARETQYF. Here the CDR3 DNA reads TGTGCCAGCAGCCAGGCACGAGAGACCCAGTACTTC. This chain connects TRBV13 to TRBJ2-5; D gene uncertain. V was cut by 5 bases and J by 4 bases, with 8 bases left in between. The CDR3 spans 12 residues. Germline-derived CDR1 and CDR2 are PRHDT and FYEKMQ (reference sequence).